This entry concerns a single TCR beta chain. Its antigen is not identified. The data derive from a study of cytotoxic CD8 clonotypes in ibrutinib-treated CLL. Whole-study findings and limits: On treatment, the uncommon public clonotypes contracted or remained stable.

Germline CDR1 reads MNHNS; CDR2 reads SASEGT. This CDR3 has 11 amino acids. Trimming pared 7 bases from V and 6 bases from J, leaving 9 bases between. The repertoire was sequenced with immunoSEQ multiplex PCR; TCRdb's copy has only in-frame clones and lacks some. The sample carries more than 12,000 clones, approximately 58% recorded once. This sequence originates from a human donor with chronic lymphocytic leukemia. Sample: PBMCs, taken before ibrutinib treatment. The V call is TRBV6-1, the J call TRBJ1-2; a weak D match, TRBD1 (5 bases). CDR3 in DNA: TGTGCCAGCACCGGGACTCATGGCTACACCTTC. Amino acid sequence: CASTGTHGYTF.